The 32 T cell receptor beta chains presented below share a single source sample, sequenced in a study of T and B cells in COVID-19 patients. Each TRB amplification used about 220-500 ng of genomic DNA from blood. Multiplex PCR with BIOMED2 TRB-A/B primer pools amplified TRB rearrangements. TCRdb fed the multiplex PCR reads into MiXCR, producing one record per CDR3 protein. The sample shows 4,500 to 6,500 distinct CDR3 sequences, 25% to 30% of them seen only once. The source material was blood. These receptors all stem from a human donor with active COVID-19.

This clonotype is medium-sized (0.01 to 0.1%) by share. The rearrangement uses TRBV7-9 and TRBJ2-5; D gene ambiguous. The germline gives CDR1 SEHNR, CDR2 FQNEAQ (reference sequence). V lost 6 bases, J lost 4 bases, and 12 bases lay in between. The CDR3 is 13 residues long. CDR3 sequence reads: CASSYVGSETQYF. CDR3 DNA sequence: TGTGCCAGCAGTTATGTAGGGTCAGAGACCCAGTACTTC.

In the case of this clonotype: A much larger clone is a single base away; this may be a read error. Here the CDR3 DNA reads TGTGCCAGCAGTTTTCCGGGTCATGAAGAAATTGGGCAGTTCTTC. It codes for CASSFPGHEEIGQFF. This chain links TRBV12-3 or TRBV12-4 with TRBJ2-1; D not resolved. There are 15 residues in the CDR3. Trimming removed 3 bases at V and 12 bases at J, with 21 bases between.

This clonotype is medium-sized within its sample. V and J are TRBV10-3 and TRBJ2-5; TRBD2 aligns across 7 bases. Germline lookup yields CDR1 ENHRY and CDR2 SYGVKD. The CDR3 spans 15 residues. V was clipped by 8 bases and J by 1 base; unmatched bases: 10. CDR3 sequence (DNA): TGTGCCATCGGAGGTGGGGGAGGGGCCCAAGAGACCCAGTACTTC. Its protein is CAIGGGGGAQETQYF.

In regard to this clonotype: Compared with germline, one end of the junction differs, possibly owing to a read error. The genes are TRBV7-9 and TRBJ2-2; 9 bases are a match to TRBD1. The CDR3 loop spans 16 amino acids. From germline, CDR1 is SEHNR and CDR2 FQNEAQ (reference sequence). The CDR3 DNA follows: TGTGCCAGCAGCTTAGCGGGACAGGGTAGAACCGGGAAGCTGTTTTTT. Its translation is CASSLAGQGRTGKLFF.

This clonotype is labeled medium-sized. The rearrangement joins TRBV6-6 to TRBJ2-5; D unclear. The CDR3 has 12 amino acids. Germline assignment: CDR1 MNHNY and CDR2 SVGAGI (reference sequence). The V end lost 6 bases, the J end lost 4 bases, and 9 bases lay between the germline ends. CDR3 protein: CASSPGAETQYF. The CDR3 DNA sequence: TGTGCCAGCAGCCCCGGTGCAGAGACCCAGTACTTC.

This clonotype is medium-sized. CDR3 in DNA: TGTGCCAGTAGTCCCCCGAGGCTCACCGCCCAGTTCTTC. This codes for CASSPPRLTAQFF. This rearrangement joins TRBV19 to TRBJ2-1; no firm D call. CDR3 length equals 13 residues. V gave up 5 bases and J gave up 13 bases, with 18 bases separating them. The V gene's germline CDR1 is LNHDA and CDR2 SQIVND (reference sequence).

The chain carries TRBV7-2 and TRBJ1-6, with D unresolved. The germline V and J ends were trimmed by 2 bases and 7 bases, with 12 bases remaining between them. The CDR3 runs 15 residues. Germline V gene data show CDR1 as SGHTA and CDR2 as FQGNSA. In DNA, the CDR3 is TGTGCCAGCAGCTTATCCCTCGGCGGGAATTCACCCCTCCACTTT. As protein: CASSLSLGGNSPLHF.

By frequency in the sample, this clonotype is medium-sized. This chain links TRBV19 with TRBJ2-6; D might be TRBD2 (7 bases). V gave up 3 bases and J gave up 4 bases, with 16 bases separating them. Germline CDR1 reads LNHDA; CDR2 reads SQIVND (reference sequence). The CDR3 is made up of 17 amino acids. CDR3 loop: CASSIPPGGSGANVLTF. The DNA of the CDR3 is TGTGCCAGTAGTATCCCTCCGGGGGGCTCGGGGGCCAACGTCCTGACTTTC. Based on the CDR3 plus reference TRBV19 and TRBJ2-6, the full variable domain is DGGITQSPKYLFRKEGQNVTLSCEQNLNHDAMYWYRQDPGQGLRLIYYSQIVNDFQKGDIAEGYSVSREKKESFPLTVTSAQKNPTAFYLCASSIPPGGSGANVLTFGAGSRLTVL.

By share, this clonotype counts as medium-sized (0.01 to 0.1%). This chain links TRBV5-6 with TRBJ2-3; D remains ambiguous. This CDR3 is 13 amino acids long. Germline V gene lookup returns CDR1 SGHDT and CDR2 YYEEEE. Deletions cut 1 base from V and 2 bases from J, with 5 bases between. Here the CDR3 reads CASSLRFTDTQYF. CDR3 in DNA: TGTGCCAGCAGCTTGAGGTTCACAGATACGCAGTATTTT.

This clonotype is judged medium-sized. This chain joins TRBV30 and TRBJ2-1; 10 bases line up with TRBD1. The CDR3 runs to 16 residues. Germline lookup yields CDR1 GTSNPN and CDR2 SVGIG (reference sequence). Trimming took 2 bases from V and 5 from J; bases not matched to a gene: 9. DNA of the CDR3: TGTGCCTGGAGTCCAAAGTTCGGGACAGGGGACAATGAGCAGTTCTTC. Amino acid sequence: CAWSPKFGTGDNEQFF.

In its sample, this clonotype ranks as medium-sized. The V call is TRBV11-2, the J call TRBJ2-2; D remains ambiguous. CDR3 length: 15 amino acids. V gave up 2 bases and J gave up 6 bases, with 13 bases separating them. The germline V gene has CDR1 SGHAT and CDR2 FQNNGV. This chain's CDR3 is CASSLSHRMPGELFF. Here the CDR3 DNA reads TGTGCCAGCAGCTTAAGCCACCGTATGCCCGGGGAGCTGTTTTTT.

This clonotype is labeled as medium-sized. The gene calls are TRBV19 and TRBJ1-6; D not certain. CDR3 length equals 14 residues. Between the trimmed V and J ends, which lost 7 bases and 8 bases, there was a span of 15 bases. CDR1 is LNHDA, CDR2 SQIVND, per germline (reference sequence). The chain's CDR3 is CASTPEINYSPLHF. In nucleotides, the CDR3 is TGTGCCAGTACCCCCGAGATAAACTATTCACCCCTCCACTTT.

Judged by abundance, this clonotype is medium-sized. The chain links TRBV7-9 to TRBJ2-1; 10 bases are shared with TRBD2. Trimming at V came to 5 bases and at J to 9 bases, leaving 4 bases not matched to a gene. In germline, CDR1 is SEHNR, CDR2 FQNEAQ (reference sequence). The CDR3 runs 13 residues. DNA of the CDR3: TGTGCCAGCAGCCTAACTAGCGGGACTGAGCAGTTCTTC. Amino acids: CASSLTSGTEQFF.

In its sample, this clonotype is medium-sized. CDR3 sequence (DNA): TGTGCCAGTAATGGCGGGGAGGGAGAGCAGTTCTTC. Translation gives CASNGGEGEQFF. This sequence joins TRBV19 and TRBJ2-1, with TRBD2 identical over 7 bases. The J segment lost 10 bases and the V segment lost 7 bases, leaving 7 bases of the junction unmatched. The CDR3 extends over 12 amino acids. CDR1 and CDR2 from the germline V gene are LNHDA and SQIVND (reference sequence). Based on the CDR3 plus reference TRBV19 and TRBJ2-1, the full variable domain is DGGITQSPKYLFRKEGQNVTLSCEQNLNHDAMYWYRQDPGQGLRLIYYSQIVNDFQKGDIAEGYSVSREKKESFPLTVTSAQKNPTAFYLCASNGGEGEQFFGPGTRLTVL.

This clonotype rates as medium-sized. This rearrangement joins TRBV27 to TRBJ2-5; tentatively, D is TRBD1 or TRBD2 (5 bases each). Deletions cut 0 bases from V and 7 bases from J, with 12 bases between. Germline V lookup: CDR1 MNHEY, CDR2 SMNVEV (reference sequence). The CDR3 length is 14 residues. In DNA form, the CDR3 reads TGTGCCAGCAGTTTATCGGGACGGTATGGGACCCAGTACTTC. Translated, it gives CASSLSGRYGTQYF.

This chain joins TRBV11-2 and TRBJ1-1; 7 bases line up with TRBD1. J lost 3 bases, V lost 5 bases, and 9 bases had no gene match. CDR3 length: 15 residues. The germline CDR1 and CDR2 sequences are SGHAT and FQNNGV. The CDR3 nucleotides are TGTGCCAGCAGCAAGACAGGGAGCGTAGACACTGAAGCTTTCTTT. Residues: CASSKTGSVDTEAFF.

The gene calls are TRBV4-2 and TRBJ1-1; D uncertain. The CDR3 consists of 14 residues. CDR1 and CDR2 (germline): LGHNA, YNFKEQ. V lost 5 bases to trimming and J lost 1 base, with 11 bases between them. CDR3: CASSYNPGNTEAFF. In DNA form, the CDR3 reads TGTGCCAGCAGCTACAATCCGGGGAACACTGAAGCTTTCTTT.

Turning to this clonotype: Germline and junction disagree at one end, which may indicate a read error. The rearrangement links TRBV7-2 to TRBJ2-7, with unresolved D. CDR3 length: 13 residues. Germline V gives CDR1 SGHTA, CDR2 FQGNSA. The CDR3 DNA reads TGTGCTAGCAGCCTAACTCGGAGTGGTGAGCAGTACTTC. Its translation is CASSLTRSGEQYF.

To note about this clonotype: One end of the junction varies from germline; a read error may be responsible. V and J are TRBV4-2 and TRBJ1-2; 8 positions agree with TRBD1. Germline V gives CDR1 LGHNA, CDR2 YNFKEQ. This CDR3 contains 17 residues. CDR3 loop: CASSQEIVGQGHYGYTF. For the CDR3, the DNA is TGCGCCAGCAGCCAAGAAATCGTAGGACAGGGACACTATGGCTACACCTTC.

The chain is built from TRBV19 and TRBJ2-7; D might be TRBD1 (8 bases). The CDR3 is 14 residues long. Germline CDR1 is LNHDA and CDR2 is SQIVND (reference sequence). Deletions cut 5 bases from V and 2 bases from J, with 13 bases between. The CDR3 DNA reads TGTGCCAGTAGTGTACAGGGGGGGACCTACGAGCAGTACTTC. As protein: CASSVQGGTYEQYF.

J is TRBJ2-1 and V is TRBV7-9; the D is unclear. The CDR3 is 14 residues long. The germline V gene has CDR1 SEHNR and CDR2 FQNEAQ (reference sequence). Deletions cut 5 bases from V and 6 bases from J, with 14 bases between. The CDR3 loop reads CASSPLGAANEQFF. As DNA, the CDR3 is TGTGCCAGCAGCCCCCTCGGAGCCGCCAATGAGCAGTTCTTC.

This clonotype was counted only a few times. V is TRBV20-1 and J is TRBJ2-3; TRBD1 or TRBD2 may be the D gene (5 bases each). Germline V gene data show CDR1 as DFQATT and CDR2 as SNEGSKA (reference sequence). The V end lost 7 bases, the J end lost 5 bases, and 16 bases lay between the germline ends. This CDR3 is built from 13 residues. DNA of the CDR3: TGCAGTGTTCCCCCAGGGACCCAAGATACGCAGTATTTT. This gives the protein CSVPPGTQDTQYF.

This sequence joins TRBV20-1 and TRBJ2-1, with 13 bases aligning to TRBD2. V gave up 5 bases and J gave up 4 bases; unmatched junction bases: 17. The CDR3 loop spans 19 amino acids. The V gene's germline CDR1 is DFQATT and CDR2 SNEGSKA (reference sequence). CDR3 loop: CSAQGGGTSGKNRYNEQFF. The CDR3 region has the DNA TGCAGTGCTCAGGGAGGAGGGACTAGCGGGAAGAACAGATACAATGAGCAGTTCTTC.

Judged by abundance, this clonotype is medium-sized. The genes are TRBV5-5 and TRBJ1-2; 7 nucleotides line up with TRBD1. The V gene end was trimmed by 4 bases and the J gene end by 4 bases; junction bases not matched to a gene: 10. Germline CDR1 reads SGHKS; CDR2 reads YYEKEE (reference sequence). The length of the CDR3 is 15 residues. CDR3 DNA sequence: TGTGCCAGCAGCCCGGGGGGACAGATCTCCTATGGCTACACCTTC. Encoded protein: CASSPGGQISYGYTF.

The rearrangement links TRBV7-2 to TRBJ1-2; D gene unclear. The CDR3 is made up of 14 amino acids. Germline V gene sequence: CDR1 SGHTA, CDR2 FQGNSA. The V end was cut by 4 bases, the J end by 3 bases, with 12 bases between. The CDR3 region has the DNA TGTGCCAGCAGCTCCACCCGGACCCACTATGGCTACACCTTC. Encoded protein: CASSSTRTHYGYTF.

The chain couples TRBV6-1 to TRBJ2-1; the match to TRBD2 covers 7 bases. Germline lookup yields CDR1 MNHNS and CDR2 SASEGT. The CDR3 loop spans 17 amino acids. Trimming cost V 4 bases and J 7 bases; bases outside gene matches: 16. The CDR3 region has the DNA TGTGCCAGCAGTGGAAATTCTCCCAGCGGGATTGGGAATGAGCAGTTCTTC. Translating gives CASSGNSPSGIGNEQFF.

The CDR3 DNA reads TGTGCCAGCAGCTTCGACGAGACCCAGTACTTC. It encodes CASSFDETQYF. The chain recombines TRBV7-9 with TRBJ2-5; D is uncertain. The CDR3 has 11 residues. The germline CDR1 and CDR2 sequences are SEHNR and FQNEAQ (reference sequence). V was pared by 3 bases and J by 5 bases, with 4 bases between.

This clonotype came up a few times. The chain is built from TRBV5-1 and TRBJ1-4; D is uncertain. Deletions cut 0 bases from V and 8 bases from J, with 8 bases between. CDR1 and CDR2 (germline): SGHRS, YFSETQ. The CDR3 is made up of 13 amino acids. For the CDR3, the DNA is TGCGCCAGCAGCTTGGAGATTCACGAAAAACTGTTTTTT. Residues: CASSLEIHEKLFF.

There are many counts of this clonotype. The genes are TRBV5-6 and TRBJ1-2, with a weak D call TRBD1 (5 bases). CDR3 length: 15 amino acids. V was shortened by 4 bases and J by 6 bases, with 19 bases between the two germline ends. CDR1 and CDR2 from the germline V gene are SGHDT and YYEEEE. CDR3 protein: CASSPTTAPANGYTF. The DNA of the CDR3 is TGTGCCAGCAGCCCAACGACAGCCCCTGCTAATGGCTACACCTTC.

This clonotype is medium-sized in the sample. This chain connects TRBV27 to TRBJ2-1; 10 bases line up with TRBD1. V lost 5 bases to trimming and J lost 4 bases; unmatched junction nucleotides: 5. Germline V lookup: CDR1 MNHEY, CDR2 SMNVEV (reference sequence). The CDR3 spans 15 residues. The CDR3 DNA sequence: TGTGCCAGCAGTATAGGGACAGGGGAATACAATGAGCAGTTCTTC. Translated: CASSIGTGEYNEQFF.

The genes are TRBV6-2 or TRBV6-3 and TRBJ2-7, with 9 bases matching TRBD1. The length of the CDR3 is 16 residues. Germline values: CDR1 MNHEY, CDR2 SVGEGT. J was trimmed by 7 bases and V by 7 bases; bases with no gene match: 17. The CDR3 is CASIPFPGQGLWEQYF. For the CDR3, the DNA is TGTGCCAGCATTCCTTTTCCGGGACAGGGATTGTGGGAGCAGTACTTC.

This clonotype is medium-sized. The chain is built from TRBV6-2 or TRBV6-3 and TRBJ2-3; D remains unclear. In germline, CDR1 is MNHEY, CDR2 SVGEGT. CDR3 length: 16 residues. The V end was cut by 4 bases, the J end by 0 bases, with 14 bases between. CDR3 DNA sequence: TGTGCCAGCAGTTTTGCCGTGGCACTTAGCACAGATACGCAGTATTTT. Protein sequence: CASSFAVALSTDTQYF.